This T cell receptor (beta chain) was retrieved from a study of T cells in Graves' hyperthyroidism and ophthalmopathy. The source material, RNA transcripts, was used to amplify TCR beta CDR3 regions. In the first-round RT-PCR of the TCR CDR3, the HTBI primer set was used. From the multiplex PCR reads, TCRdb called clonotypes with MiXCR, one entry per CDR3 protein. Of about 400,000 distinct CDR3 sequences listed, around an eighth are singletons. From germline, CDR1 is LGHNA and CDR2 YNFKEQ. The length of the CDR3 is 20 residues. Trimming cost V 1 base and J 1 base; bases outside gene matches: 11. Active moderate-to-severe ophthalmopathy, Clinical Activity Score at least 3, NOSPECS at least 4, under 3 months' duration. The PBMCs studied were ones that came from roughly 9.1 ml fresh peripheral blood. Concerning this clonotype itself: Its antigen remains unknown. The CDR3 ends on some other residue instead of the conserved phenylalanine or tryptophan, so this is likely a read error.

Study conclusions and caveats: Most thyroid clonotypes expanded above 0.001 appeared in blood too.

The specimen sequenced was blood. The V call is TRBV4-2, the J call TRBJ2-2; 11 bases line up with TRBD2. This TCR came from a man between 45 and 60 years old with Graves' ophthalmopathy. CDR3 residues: CASSQGTLAGGNVNTGELFL. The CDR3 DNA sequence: TGTGCCAGCAGCCAAGGAACGCTAGCGGGAGGCAACGTGAACACCGGGGAGCTGTTTCTT.